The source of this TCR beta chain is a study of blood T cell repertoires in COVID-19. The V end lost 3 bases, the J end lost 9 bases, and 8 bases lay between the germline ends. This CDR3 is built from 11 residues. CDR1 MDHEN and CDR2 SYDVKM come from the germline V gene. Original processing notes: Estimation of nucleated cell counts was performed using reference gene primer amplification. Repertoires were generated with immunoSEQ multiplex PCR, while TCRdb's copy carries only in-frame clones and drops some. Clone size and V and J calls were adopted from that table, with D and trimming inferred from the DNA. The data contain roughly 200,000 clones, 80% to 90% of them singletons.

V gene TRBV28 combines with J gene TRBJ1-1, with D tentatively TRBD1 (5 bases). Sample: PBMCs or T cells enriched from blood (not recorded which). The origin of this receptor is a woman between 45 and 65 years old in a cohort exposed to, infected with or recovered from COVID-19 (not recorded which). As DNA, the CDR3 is TGTGCCAGCAGTTTTCAGGGTAAAGCTTTCTTT. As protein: CASSFQGKAFF.